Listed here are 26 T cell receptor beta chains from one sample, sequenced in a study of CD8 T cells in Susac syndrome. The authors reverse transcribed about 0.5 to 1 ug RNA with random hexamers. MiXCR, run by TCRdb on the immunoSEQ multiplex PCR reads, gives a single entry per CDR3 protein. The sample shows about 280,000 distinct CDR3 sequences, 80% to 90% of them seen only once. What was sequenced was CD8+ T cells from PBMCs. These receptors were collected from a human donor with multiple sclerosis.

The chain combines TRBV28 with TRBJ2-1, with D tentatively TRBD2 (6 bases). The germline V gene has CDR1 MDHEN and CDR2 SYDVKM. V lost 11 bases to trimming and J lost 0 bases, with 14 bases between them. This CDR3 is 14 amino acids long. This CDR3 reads CAAAEGSSYNEQFF. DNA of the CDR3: TGTGCCGCAGCGGAGGGAAGCTCCTACAATGAGCAGTTCTTC.

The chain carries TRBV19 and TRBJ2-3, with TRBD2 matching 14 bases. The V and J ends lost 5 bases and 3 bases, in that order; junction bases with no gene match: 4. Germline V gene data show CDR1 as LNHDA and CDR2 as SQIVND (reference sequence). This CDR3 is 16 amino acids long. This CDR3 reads CASSGLAGGGTDTQYF. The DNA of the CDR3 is TGTGCCAGTAGTGGACTAGCGGGAGGAGGTACAGATACGCAGTATTTT.

The CDR3 sequence is CASTGAPNEQFF. The CDR3 DNA is TGTGCCAGCACGGGGGCCCCCAATGAGCAGTTCTTC. This chain links TRBV6-5 with TRBJ2-1; the D gene could be TRBD1 or TRBD2 (6 bases each). Trimming pared 7 bases from V and 6 bases from J, leaving 10 bases between. The CDR3 extends over 12 amino acids. The germline CDR1 and CDR2 sequences are MNHEY and SVGAGI.

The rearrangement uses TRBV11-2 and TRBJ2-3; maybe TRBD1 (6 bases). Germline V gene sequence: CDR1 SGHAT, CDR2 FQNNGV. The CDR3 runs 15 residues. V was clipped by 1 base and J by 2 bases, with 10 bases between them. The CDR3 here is CASSLAGQTTDTQYF. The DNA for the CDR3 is TGTGCCAGCAGCTTAGCAGGACAGACCACAGATACGCAGTATTTT.

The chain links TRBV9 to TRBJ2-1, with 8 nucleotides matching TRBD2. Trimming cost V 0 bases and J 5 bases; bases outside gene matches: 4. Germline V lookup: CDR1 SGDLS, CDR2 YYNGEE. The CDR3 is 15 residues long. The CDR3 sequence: CASSVEGTRDNEQFF. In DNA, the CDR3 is TGTGCCAGCAGCGTAGAGGGGACTAGGGACAATGAGCAGTTCTTC.

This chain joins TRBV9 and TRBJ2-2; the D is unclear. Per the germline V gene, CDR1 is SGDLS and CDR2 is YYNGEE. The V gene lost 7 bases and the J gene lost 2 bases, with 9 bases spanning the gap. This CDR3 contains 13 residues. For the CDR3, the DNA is TGTGCCAGCGGTCCGACTAACACCGGGGAGCTGTTTTTT. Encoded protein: CASGPTNTGELFF.

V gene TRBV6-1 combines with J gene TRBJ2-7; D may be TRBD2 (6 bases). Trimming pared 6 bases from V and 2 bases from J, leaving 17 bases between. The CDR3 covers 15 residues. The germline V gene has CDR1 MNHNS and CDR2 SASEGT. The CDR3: CASSFGGDFAYEQYF. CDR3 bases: TGTGCCAGCAGCTTCGGTGGGGACTTTGCCTACGAGCAGTACTTC.

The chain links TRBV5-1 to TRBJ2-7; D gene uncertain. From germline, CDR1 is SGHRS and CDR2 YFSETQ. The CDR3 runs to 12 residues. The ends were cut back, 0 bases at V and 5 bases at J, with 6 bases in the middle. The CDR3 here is CASSLGADEQYF. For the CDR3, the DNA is TGCGCCAGCAGCTTGGGGGCGGACGAGCAGTACTTC.

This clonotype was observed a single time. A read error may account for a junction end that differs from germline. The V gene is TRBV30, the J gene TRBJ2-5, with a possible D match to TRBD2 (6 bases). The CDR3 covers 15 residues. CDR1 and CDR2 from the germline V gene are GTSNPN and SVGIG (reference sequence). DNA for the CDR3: TGTGCCTGGAGTGGACTAGGACGCCCACAAGAGACCCGGTACTTC. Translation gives CAWSGLGRPQETRYF.

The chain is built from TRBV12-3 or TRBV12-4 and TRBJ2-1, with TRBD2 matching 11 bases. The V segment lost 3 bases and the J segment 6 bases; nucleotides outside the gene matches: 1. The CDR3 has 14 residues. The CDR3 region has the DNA TGTGCCAGCAGTTTTAGCGGGAGGGCCAATGAGCAGTTCTTC. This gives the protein CASSFSGRANEQFF.

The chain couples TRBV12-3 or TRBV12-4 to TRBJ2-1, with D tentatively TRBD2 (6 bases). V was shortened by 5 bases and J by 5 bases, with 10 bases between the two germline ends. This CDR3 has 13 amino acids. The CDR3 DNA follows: TGTGCCAGCAGTCCCGGACTACACAATGAGCAGTTCTTC. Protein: CASSPGLHNEQFF.

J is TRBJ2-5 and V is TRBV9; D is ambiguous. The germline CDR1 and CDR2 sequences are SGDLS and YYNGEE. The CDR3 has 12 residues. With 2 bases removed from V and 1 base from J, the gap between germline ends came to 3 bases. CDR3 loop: CASSVTQETQYF. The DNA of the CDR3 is TGTGCCAGCAGCGTTACCCAAGAGACCCAGTACTTC.

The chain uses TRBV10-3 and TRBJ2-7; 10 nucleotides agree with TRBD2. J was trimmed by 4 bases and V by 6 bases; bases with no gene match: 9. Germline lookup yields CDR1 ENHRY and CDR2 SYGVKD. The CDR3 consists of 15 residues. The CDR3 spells CAISDGTSVVYEQYF. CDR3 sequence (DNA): TGTGCCATCAGCGATGGGACTAGCGTAGTTTACGAGCAGTACTTC.

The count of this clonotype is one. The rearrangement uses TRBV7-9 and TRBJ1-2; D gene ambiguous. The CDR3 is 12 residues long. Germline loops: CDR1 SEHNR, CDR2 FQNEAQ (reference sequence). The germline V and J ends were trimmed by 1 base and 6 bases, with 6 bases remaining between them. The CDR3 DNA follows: TGTGCCAGCAGCTTAGGCAGCCATGGCTACACCTTC. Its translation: CASSLGSHGYTF.

The CDR3 reads CAIMASSGDDEQFF. The DNA of the CDR3 is TGTGCCATCATGGCTTCTAGCGGGGACGATGAGCAGTTCTTC. This chain links TRBV10-3 with TRBJ2-1, with 9 bases lining up with TRBD2. The CDR3 has 14 amino acids. Unmatched junction bases numbered 9, after V lost 7 bases and J lost 8 bases. Germline V gene lookup returns CDR1 ENHRY and CDR2 SYGVKD.

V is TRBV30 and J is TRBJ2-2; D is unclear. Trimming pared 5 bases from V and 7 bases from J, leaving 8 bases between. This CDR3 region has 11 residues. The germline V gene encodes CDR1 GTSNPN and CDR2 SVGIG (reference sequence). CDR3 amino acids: CAWGFNGELFF. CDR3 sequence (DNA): TGTGCCTGGGGCTTCAACGGGGAGCTGTTTTTT.

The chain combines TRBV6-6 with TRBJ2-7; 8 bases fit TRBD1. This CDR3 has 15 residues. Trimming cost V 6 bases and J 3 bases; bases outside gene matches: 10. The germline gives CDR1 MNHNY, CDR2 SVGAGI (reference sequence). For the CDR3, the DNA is TGTGCCAGCAGGCCCGACAGGGGCGAGGTCTACGAGCAGTACTTC. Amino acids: CASRPDRGEVYEQYF.

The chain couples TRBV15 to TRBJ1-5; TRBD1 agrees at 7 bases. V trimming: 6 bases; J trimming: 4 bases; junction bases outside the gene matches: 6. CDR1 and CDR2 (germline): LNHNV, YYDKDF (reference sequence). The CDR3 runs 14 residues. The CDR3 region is CATSTGEKNQPQHF. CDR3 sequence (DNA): TGTGCCACCAGTACAGGGGAAAAGAATCAGCCCCAGCATTTT.

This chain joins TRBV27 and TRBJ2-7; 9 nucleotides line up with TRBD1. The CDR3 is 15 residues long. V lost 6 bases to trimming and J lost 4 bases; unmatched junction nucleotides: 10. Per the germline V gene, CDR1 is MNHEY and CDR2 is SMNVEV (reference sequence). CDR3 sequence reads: CASSGAGTGRYEQYF. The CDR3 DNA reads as TGTGCCAGCAGCGGCGCCGGGACAGGGCGATACGAGCAGTACTTC.

CDR3 nucleotides: TGTGCCAGCTCCGGGGGCACCTGCGAGCAGTACTTC. It specifies CASSGGTCEQYF. The chain links TRBV5-6 to TRBJ2-7; D tentatively reads TRBD1 or TRBD2 (6 bases each). The CDR3 spans 12 residues. Germline CDR1 reads SGHDT; CDR2 reads YYEEEE. Trimming pared 7 bases from V and 6 bases from J, leaving 14 bases between. Filled out from reference TRBV5-6 and TRBJ2-7, the complete variable domain reads DAGVTQSPTHLIKTRGQQVTLRCSPKSGHDTVSWYQQALGQGPQFIFQYYEEEERQRGNFPDRFSGHQFPNYSSELNVNALLLGDSALYLCASSGGTCEQYFGPGTRLTVT.

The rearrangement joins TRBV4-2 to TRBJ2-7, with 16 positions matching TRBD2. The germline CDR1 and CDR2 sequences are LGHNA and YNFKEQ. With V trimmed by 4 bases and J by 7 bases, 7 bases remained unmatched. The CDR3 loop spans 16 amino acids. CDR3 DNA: TGTGCCAGCAGCCCGGGGACTAGCGGGAGGGCCGGGGAGCAGTACTTC. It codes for CASSPGTSGRAGEQYF.

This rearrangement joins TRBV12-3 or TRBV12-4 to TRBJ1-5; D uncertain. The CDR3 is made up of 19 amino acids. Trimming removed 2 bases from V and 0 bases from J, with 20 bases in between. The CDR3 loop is CASSLRRSARRDSNQPQHF. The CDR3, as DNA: TGTGCCAGCAGTTTACGACGGTCAGCTCGCCGAGATAGCAATCAGCCCCAGCATTTT.

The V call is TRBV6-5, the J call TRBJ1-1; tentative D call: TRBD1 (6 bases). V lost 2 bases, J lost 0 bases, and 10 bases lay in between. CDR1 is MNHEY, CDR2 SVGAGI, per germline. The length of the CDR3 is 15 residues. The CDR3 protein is CASSYDRLMNTEAFF. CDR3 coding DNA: TGTGCCAGCAGTTACGACAGGCTAATGAACACTGAAGCTTTCTTT.

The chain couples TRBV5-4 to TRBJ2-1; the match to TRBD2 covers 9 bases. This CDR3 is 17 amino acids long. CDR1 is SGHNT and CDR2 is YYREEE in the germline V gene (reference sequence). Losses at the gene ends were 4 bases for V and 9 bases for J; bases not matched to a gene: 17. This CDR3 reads CASSPTTLAGPRGEQFF. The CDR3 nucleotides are TGTGCCAGCAGCCCTACTACGCTAGCGGGACCTCGGGGTGAGCAGTTCTTC.

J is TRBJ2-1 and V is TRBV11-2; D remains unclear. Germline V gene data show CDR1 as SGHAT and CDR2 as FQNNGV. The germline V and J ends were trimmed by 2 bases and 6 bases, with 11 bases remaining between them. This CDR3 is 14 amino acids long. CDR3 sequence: CASSLILGSNEQFF. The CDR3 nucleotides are TGTGCCAGCAGCTTAATACTCGGGTCCAATGAGCAGTTCTTC.

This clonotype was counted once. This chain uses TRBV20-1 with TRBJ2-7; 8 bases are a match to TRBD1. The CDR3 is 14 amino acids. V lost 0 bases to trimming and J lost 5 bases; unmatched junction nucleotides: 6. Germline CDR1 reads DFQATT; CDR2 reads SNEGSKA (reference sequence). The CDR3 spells CSARDNRRGHEQYF. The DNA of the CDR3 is TGCAGTGCTAGAGATAATCGCAGGGGGCACGAGCAGTACTTC.